The 28 T cell receptor beta chains listed next were all sequenced from one sample in a study of human T cells and chemical hapten exposure. One entry per CDR3 protein results from TCRdb running MiXCR on the RACE reads. The sample lists around 380,000 distinct CDR3 sequences, about 4.4% occurring once. Documented time point: patch test 1, 2 weeks after DPC sensitization. The sample's treatment: therapeutic diphenylcyclopropenone sensitization with weekly scalp DPC. The sample consisted of whole blood, taken in connection with sensitization to the hapten diphenylcyclopropenone (DPC). These receptors originate from a woman aged 45-65 years with alopecia areata. Some clones in this sample may be carry-over from other donors' samples.

This clonotype was observed a handful of times. The CDR3 DNA sequence: TGTGCCAGCAGTTTCGGACAGGGAGATGGCTACACCTTC. Translating gives CASSFGQGDGYTF. The chain carries TRBV7-2 and TRBJ1-2, with 8 bases that match TRBD1. V shed 6 bases and J 6 bases; nucleotides not matched to a gene: 6. From germline, CDR1 is SGHTA and CDR2 FQGNSA. This CDR3 comprises 13 residues. Looking up the rest from reference TRBV7-2 and TRBJ1-2 gives the full variable domain: GAGVSQSPSNKVTEKGKDVELRCDPISGHTALYWYRQSLGQGLEFLIYFQGNSAPDKSGLPSDRFSAERTGGSVSTLTIQRTQQEDSAVYLCASSFGQGDGYTFGSGTRLTVV.

Here the CDR3 DNA reads TGTGCCAGCAGTTCCACTCGGACTAGCGGGAGCTACGAGCAGTACTTC. Protein sequence: CASSSTRTSGSYEQYF. This chain joins TRBV6-5 and TRBJ2-7, with 13 bases matching TRBD2. The CDR3 runs 16 residues. The germline CDR1 and CDR2 sequences are MNHEY and SVGAGI. V lost 4 bases to trimming and J lost 3 bases; unmatched junction nucleotides: 6.

This clonotype was counted only a few times. The rearrangement joins TRBV5-1 to TRBJ1-1; 7 bases match TRBD1. J lost 0 bases, V lost 4 bases, and 15 bases had no gene match. The CDR3 contains 18 residues. Germline V gene data show CDR1 as SGHRS and CDR2 as YFSETQ. CDR3 sequence reads: CASSGALTGTALNTEAFF. CDR3 sequence (DNA): TGCGCCAGCAGCGGCGCGTTGACAGGGACGGCGTTGAACACTGAAGCTTTCTTT.

This chain uses TRBV28 with TRBJ2-5, with 10 positions matching TRBD2. The germline CDR1 and CDR2 sequences are MDHEN and SYDVKM. The CDR3 is 15 amino acids. The V gene end was trimmed by 5 bases and the J gene end by 7 bases; junction bases not matched to a gene: 10. Written as DNA, the CDR3 is TGTGCCAGCAGTCCTAGGACTAGCGGAGGGGGGACCCAGTACTTC. Translating gives CASSPRTSGGGTQYF.

This clonotype was found many times. The rearrangement links TRBV28 to TRBJ2-7; no definite D call. Germline-derived CDR1 and CDR2 are MDHEN and SYDVKM. The CDR3 totals 13 residues. Trimming stripped 4 bases from V and 3 bases from J, with 10 bases between. Here the CDR3 reads CASSSDLDYEQYF. DNA of the CDR3: TGTGCCAGCAGTTCGGACCTGGACTACGAGCAGTACTTC.

The V call is TRBV27, the J call TRBJ2-7; D is perhaps TRBD1 (6 bases). The CDR3 totals 11 residues. Germline CDR1 reads MNHEY; CDR2 reads SMNVEV (reference sequence). The germline V and J ends were trimmed by 8 bases and 4 bases, with 9 bases remaining between them. The CDR3 DNA reads as TGTGCCAGCTCTGGACAGTACGAGCAGTACTTC. Its protein product is CASSGQYEQYF.

This clonotype has ten or more counts. The chain joins TRBV27 to TRBJ1-5, with D possibly being TRBD1 (5 bases). CDR1 is MNHEY, CDR2 SMNVEV, per germline (reference sequence). The CDR3 has 14 amino acids. V was shortened by 2 bases and J by 3 bases, with 8 bases between the two germline ends. The CDR3 loop is CASSLRGFNQPQHF. The DNA of the CDR3 is TGTGCCAGCAGTTTACGGGGGTTCAATCAGCCCCAGCATTTT.

There are a few counts of this clonotype. The V gene is TRBV5-1, the J gene TRBJ1-1; TRBD1 agrees at 10 bases. The CDR3 extends over 15 amino acids. Germline CDR1 and CDR2: SGHRS and YFSETQ. J was trimmed by 6 bases and V by 4 bases; bases with no gene match: 9. The CDR3 DNA is TGCGCCAGCAGCATAGGGACAGGGGTGAGGTCTGAAGCTTTCTTT. Amino acid sequence: CASSIGTGVRSEAFF.

This clonotype has a count of ten or more. This sequence joins TRBV20-1 and TRBJ1-3, with D possibly TRBD1 on 5 matching bases. From germline, CDR1 is DFQATT and CDR2 SNEGSKA (reference sequence). The ends were cut back, 6 bases at V and 4 bases at J, with 19 bases in the middle. CDR3 length: 15 amino acids. The DNA of the CDR3 is TGCAGTGCCGCCCAGGGCCAAGGCGTAGGAAACACCATATATTTT. It specifies CSAAQGQGVGNTIYF.

The table lists this clonotype with many counts. This chain joins TRBV4-3 and TRBJ2-6, with unresolved D. CDR1 is LGHNA and CDR2 is YSLEER in the germline V gene. The ends were cut back, 0 bases at V and 0 bases at J, with 9 bases in the middle. This CDR3 spans 17 amino acids. As DNA, the CDR3 is TGCGCCAGCAGCCAAGAACACAAGAGCTCTGGGGCCAACGTCCTGACTTTC. Translating gives CASSQEHKSSGANVLTF.

There are a few counts of this clonotype. This chain uses TRBV5-4 with TRBJ2-7, with 8 bases identical to TRBD2. V trimming: 4 bases; J trimming: 6 bases; junction bases outside the gene matches: 6. CDR3 length: 13 amino acids. CDR1 and CDR2 from the germline V gene are SGHNT and YYREEE (reference sequence). This CDR3 reads CASSAGLEGEQYF. The CDR3 region has the DNA TGTGCCAGCAGCGCGGGACTAGAAGGCGAGCAGTACTTC. Based on the CDR3 plus reference TRBV5-4 and TRBJ2-7, the full variable domain is ETGVTQSPTHLIKTRGQQVTLRCSSQSGHNTVSWYQQALGQGPQFIFQYYREEENGRGNFPPRFSGLQFPNYSSELNVNALELDDSALYLCASSAGLEGEQYFGPGTRLTVT.

This chain uses TRBV6-6 with TRBJ2-5; the D is unclear. Per the germline V gene, CDR1 is MNHNY and CDR2 is SVGAGI (reference sequence). The germline V and J ends were trimmed by 10 bases and 2 bases, with 11 bases remaining between them. This CDR3 is 12 amino acids long. This CDR3 is CAIRTFQETQYF. CDR3 nucleotides: TGTGCCATCCGGACGTTTCAAGAGACCCAGTACTTC.

This chain's CDR3 is CASSPLVRERTDTQYF. The CDR3 DNA reads as TGTGCCAGCAGCCCCCTTGTACGGGAGCGAACAGATACGCAGTATTTT. V gene TRBV11-2 combines with J gene TRBJ2-3; the D gene is possibly TRBD2 (6 bases). Trimming removed 5 bases from V and 3 bases from J, with 18 bases in between. CDR1 and CDR2 (germline): SGHAT, FQNNGV. The CDR3 runs to 16 residues.

This clonotype was counted at least ten times. This chain connects TRBV29-1 to TRBJ2-5; D is perhaps TRBD1 or TRBD2 (5 bases each). CDR3 length: 12 residues. Germline loops: CDR1 SQVTM, CDR2 ANQGSEA. The V and J ends lost 6 bases and 5 bases respectively, with 13 bases between them. The CDR3 nucleotides are TGCAGCGTCGCCGGGACGGATGAGACCCAGTACTTC. This gives the protein CSVAGTDETQYF.

The V call is TRBV12-5, the J call TRBJ2-3; D is undetermined. With 0 bases removed from V and 2 bases from J, the gap between germline ends came to 9 bases. Germline V gene lookup returns CDR1 LGHNT and CDR2 FRNRAP. The CDR3 has 15 residues. The CDR3: CASGLVMGHTDTQYF. DNA for the CDR3: TGTGCTAGTGGTTTGGTAATGGGCCACACAGATACGCAGTATTTT.

This clonotype was counted at least ten times. This rearrangement joins TRBV7-6 to TRBJ1-6, with D hard to call. This CDR3 is built from 15 residues. Germline-derived CDR1 and CDR2 are SGHVS and FNYEAQ. V was cut by 5 bases and J by 1 base, with 9 bases left in between. CDR3 protein: CASSPQNSYNSPLHF. The CDR3 nucleotides read TGTGCCAGCAGCCCTCAGAATTCCTATAATTCACCCCTCCACTTT.

This clonotype was observed many times. The CDR3 bases are TGTGCCATCAGTGGAGGGGAGCAGGGAGGTCCGGGGCAGTTCTTC. This encodes CAISGGEQGGPGQFF. The chain carries TRBV10-3 and TRBJ2-1, with a possible D match to TRBD2 (6 bases). From germline, CDR1 is ENHRY and CDR2 SYGVKD. CDR3 length equals 15 residues. V lost 4 bases, J lost 12 bases, and 22 bases lay in between.

CDR3 in amino acids: CASSLGVSAGANVLTF. In nucleotides, the CDR3 is TGTGCCAGCTCTCTAGGGGTTTCGGCTGGGGCCAACGTCCTGACTTTC. The chain combines TRBV9 with TRBJ2-6, with D possibly being TRBD1 (5 bases). Trimming pared 7 bases from V and 2 bases from J, leaving 16 bases between. CDR1 and CDR2 from the germline V gene are SGDLS and YYNGEE. The CDR3 loop spans 16 amino acids.

Only a few counts were recorded for this clonotype. This rearrangement joins TRBV5-1 to TRBJ2-3; maybe TRBD2 (6 bases). The CDR3 has 15 amino acids. CDR1 is SGHRS and CDR2 is YFSETQ in the germline V gene. Trimming removed 0 bases at V and 5 bases at J, with 13 bases between. The CDR3 is CASSLAGDRQDTQYF. CDR3 coding DNA: TGCGCCAGCAGCTTGGCGGGAGACCGTCAAGATACGCAGTATTTT.

Ten or more counts support this clonotype. This chain uses TRBV29-1 with TRBJ1-3; D remains unclear. This CDR3 is built from 12 residues. Germline V gene data show CDR1 as SQVTM and CDR2 as ANQGSEA. Between the trimmed V and J ends, which lost 5 bases and 0 bases, there was a span of 5 bases. Here the CDR3 reads CSVRISGNTIYF. CDR3 nucleotide sequence: TGCAGCGTTCGGATCTCTGGAAACACCATATATTTT.

This clonotype has at least ten counts. This sequence joins TRBV2 and TRBJ2-2; D tentatively reads TRBD1 or TRBD2 (5 bases each). The CDR3 length is 16 residues. CDR1 and CDR2 (germline): SNHLY, FYNNEI. Trimming pared 2 bases from V and 1 base from J, leaving 11 bases between. The CDR3 bases are TGTGCCAGCAGTGAACAGGGTAGCGTGAACACCGGGGAGCTGTTTTTT. Encoded protein: CASSEQGSVNTGELFF.

The chain uses TRBV27 and TRBJ1-2; D gene ambiguous. Per germline, CDR1 MNHEY and CDR2 SMNVEV (reference sequence). V dropped 2 bases and J dropped 6 bases, with 10 bases sitting between them. The CDR3 totals 13 residues. CDR3 protein: CASSLTYSDGYTF. Written as DNA, the CDR3 is TGTGCCAGCAGTTTAACGTATTCGGATGGCTACACCTTC.

The sample holds many counts of this clonotype. The chain recombines TRBV6-1 with TRBJ1-5; D unresolved. The V gene lost 6 bases and the J gene lost 1 base, with 22 bases spanning the gap. Germline loops: CDR1 MNHNS, CDR2 SASEGT. This CDR3 spans 18 amino acids. Here the CDR3 reads CASRARASERLSNQPQHF. The CDR3 DNA reads as TGTGCCAGCAGGGCACGGGCATCAGAGAGGTTGAGCAATCAGCCCCAGCATTTT.

This clonotype appeared many times. This chain links TRBV28 with TRBJ1-2; D might be TRBD1 (5 bases). CDR1 MDHEN and CDR2 SYDVKM come from the germline V gene. The V end lost 4 bases, the J end lost 2 bases, and 17 bases lay between the germline ends. The length of the CDR3 is 16 residues. The CDR3 is CASSSPRTSTNYGYTF. Written as DNA, the CDR3 is TGTGCCAGCAGTTCTCCCAGGACAAGTACAAACTATGGCTACACCTTC.

This clonotype was seen at least ten times. The V gene is TRBV6-5, the J gene TRBJ2-2, with D unresolved. V was shortened by 3 bases and J by 5 bases, with 7 bases between the two germline ends. Germline V gene data show CDR1 as MNHEY and CDR2 as SVGAGI. The CDR3 has 13 amino acids. The CDR3 reads CASSYGDTGELFF. For the CDR3, the DNA is TGTGCCAGCAGTTATGGAGATACCGGGGAGCTGTTTTTT.

Only a few counts were recorded for this clonotype. The J gene is TRBJ2-2, the V gene TRBV6-6; 8 nucleotides align to TRBD2. The CDR3 is 16 amino acids. The trim removed 4 bases at V and 4 bases at J, leaving 8 bases unmatched. The germline V gene encodes CDR1 MNHNY and CDR2 SVGAGI (reference sequence). In DNA form, the CDR3 reads TGTGCCAGCAGTTTCCGGGAGGGGACGGCCACCGGGGAGCTGTTTTTT. This sequence encodes CASSFREGTATGELFF.

This clonotype was observed at least ten times. The V gene is TRBV29-1, the J gene TRBJ1-2; D unclear. Deletions cut 1 base from V and 0 bases from J, with 12 bases between. Germline V gene lookup returns CDR1 SQVTM and CDR2 ANQGSEA. The CDR3 is 15 amino acids. The CDR3: CSVEGYEGTNYGYTF. CDR3 sequence (DNA): TGCAGCGTTGAAGGTTACGAGGGAACTAACTATGGCTACACCTTC.

In this sample, this clonotype turned up many times. The chain combines TRBV6-5 with TRBJ1-1, with D possibly matching TRBD1 (5 bases). CDR3 length equals 15 residues. Germline V CDR1 and CDR2: MNHEY, SVGAGI. Trimming stripped 3 bases from V and 1 base from J, with 12 bases between. The CDR3 is CASSYGRGGNTEAFF. The DNA for the CDR3 is TGTGCCAGCAGTTATGGGCGTGGGGGGAACACTGAAGCTTTCTTT.